A selection of T cell receptor beta chains follows, all from one sample in a study of vaccination effects on CD4 cells after COVID-19. Produced via immunoSEQ multiplex PCR; TCRdb's table is partial and in-frame only. The data hold approximately 24,000 clones, with more than 60% observed a single time. For these TCRs, the target antigens are not known. Sequenced here: CD4+ T cells from PBMCs cultured with HCoV-NL63 spike peptides, sampled after COVID-19 vaccination. These receptors were obtained from a human donor who received a COVID-19 vaccine. Both conserved end residues are part of each CDR3. D genes are given only for firm matches. Rows give clone size only sometimes, using once, few, many, or a class for an expanded clone.

v_call	d_call	j_call	clone_size	cdr3_nt	cdr3_aa
TRBV27	TRBD2	TRBJ2-3	.	TGTGCCAGCAGCCCGAGGAGGGAGGGGTCAGATACGCAGTATTTT	CASSPRREGSDTQYF
TRBV2	TRBD1	TRBJ1-2	few	TGTGCCAGCAGTGAGGTGGTGGGACAGGGACATGGCTACACCTTC	CASSEVVGQGHGYTF
TRBV4-1	.	TRBJ2-2	few	TGCGCCAGCAGCCTCGGGTCGTTTAGGACCGGGGAGCTGTTTTTT	CASSLGSFRTGELFF
TRBV7-9	TRBD1	TRBJ1-1	.	TGTGCCAGCAGCTTACAAGGACAGGTGGAAGCTTTCTTT	CASSLQGQVEAFF
TRBV6-1	TRBD1	TRBJ2-5	.	TGTGCCAGCAGTGAATGGACAGGGGGTTTGGAGACCCAGTACTTC	CASSEWTGGLETQYF
TRBV10-3	TRBD2	TRBJ2-1	.	TGTGCCATCAGTGGGTTAGCGGGCCGCTCCTACAATGAGCAGTTCTTC	CAISGLAGRSYNEQFF
TRBV5-8	.	TRBJ1-4	.	TGTGCCAGCAGCTTTGGACAGCTTGCAACTAATGAAAAACTGTTTTTT	CASSFGQLATNEKLFF
TRBV4-1	.	TRBJ2-2	.	TGCGCCAGCACCCCCCGGGGAGGGGGGAACACCGGGGAGCTGTTTTTT	CASTPRGGGNTGELFF
TRBV3-1/TRBV3-2	.	TRBJ1-4	.	TGTGCCAGCAGCCAAGATTTGGGGGCCACTAATGAAAAACTGTTTTTT	CASSQDLGATNEKLFF
TRBV4-1	.	TRBJ1-6	.	TGCGCCAGCAGCCAAGAAAGCAGCTCCTATAATTCACCCCTCCACTTT	CASSQESSSYNSPLHF
TRBV6-6	TRBD1	TRBJ1-6	.	TGTGCCAGCAGCCACCTCGGGACAGGGGATTTTTCACCCCTCCACTTT	CASSHLGTGDFSPLHF
TRBV29-1	TRBD2	TRBJ2-1	.	TGCAGCGTTGAAGGAGTTCCCCGCCTAGCGGGGGGAAGCTCCTACAATGAGCAGTTCTTC	CSVEGVPRLAGGSSYNEQFF
TRBV10-3	TRBD2	TRBJ2-1	.	TGTGCCATCAGTGCCGGACTAGATGGCACGTTCTTC	CAISAGLDGTFF
TRBV7-3	TRBD1	TRBJ1-6	.	TGTGCCAGCAGCTTAGGAAGGGGGCCTGGGTCACCCCTCCACTTT	CASSLGRGPGSPLHF